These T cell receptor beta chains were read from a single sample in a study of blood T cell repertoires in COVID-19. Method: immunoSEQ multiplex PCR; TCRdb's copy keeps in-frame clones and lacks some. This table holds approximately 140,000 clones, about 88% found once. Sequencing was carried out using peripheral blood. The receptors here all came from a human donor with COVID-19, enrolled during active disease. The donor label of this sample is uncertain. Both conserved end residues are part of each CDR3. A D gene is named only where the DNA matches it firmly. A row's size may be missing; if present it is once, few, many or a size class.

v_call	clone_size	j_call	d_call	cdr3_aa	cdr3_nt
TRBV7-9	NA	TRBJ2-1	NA	CASSLDRQAPPYNEQFF	TGTGCCAGCAGCTTGGATAGACAGGCCCCTCCCTACAATGAGCAGTTCTTC
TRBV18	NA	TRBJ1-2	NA	CASSPASLQGNYGYTF	TGTGCCAGCTCACCAGCAAGTCTACAGGGCAACTATGGCTACACCTTC
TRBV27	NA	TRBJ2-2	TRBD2	CASSPLAGVVGELFF	TGTGCCAGCAGTCCTCTAGCGGGAGTAGTCGGGGAGCTGTTTTTT
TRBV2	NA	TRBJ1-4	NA	CASRTSVGEKLFF	TGTGCCAGCAGGACCTCCGTCGGGGAAAAACTGTTTTTT
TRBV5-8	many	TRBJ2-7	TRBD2	CASSLRFGRKAYEQYF	TGTGCCAGCAGCTTGCGTTTCGGGAGGAAGGCCTACGAGCAGTACTTC
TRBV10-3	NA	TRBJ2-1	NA	CAIRTYNEQFF	TGTGCCATCCGGACTTACAATGAGCAGTTCTTC
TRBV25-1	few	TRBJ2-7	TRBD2	CASSRTLTGLAGSYEQYF	TGTGCCAGCAGTCGAACTCTCACAGGACTAGCGGGATCCTACGAGCAGTACTTC
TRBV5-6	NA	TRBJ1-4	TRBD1	CASSTGQGGTEKLFF	TGTGCCAGCAGCACCGGACAGGGTGGGACTGAAAAACTGTTTTTT
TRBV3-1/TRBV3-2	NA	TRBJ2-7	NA	CASSQRIYEQYF	TGTGCCAGCAGCCAACGTATCTACGAGCAGTACTTC
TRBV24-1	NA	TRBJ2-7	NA	CATSAVRDSSSYEQYF	TGTGCCACCAGTGCCGTCCGGGACTCGAGCTCCTACGAGCAGTACTTC
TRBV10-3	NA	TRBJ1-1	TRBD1	CAPLWDSHTEAFF	TGTGCCCCTCTATGGGACAGCCACACTGAAGCTTTCTTT
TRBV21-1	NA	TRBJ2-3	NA	CASSHQQVASGGASTDTQYF	TGTGCCAGCAGCCACCAACAGGTGGCTAGCGGGGGGGCTAGCACAGATACGCAGTATTTT
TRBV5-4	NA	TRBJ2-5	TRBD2	CASSVPGLQQETQYF	TGTGCCAGCAGCGTCCCGGGACTACAACAAGAGACCCAGTACTTC
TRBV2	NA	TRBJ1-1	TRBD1	CASSLQGVNTEAFF	TGTGCCAGCAGCCTACAGGGGGTGAACACTGAAGCTTTCTTT
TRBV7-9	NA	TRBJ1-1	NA	CASSQAGGGTEAFF	TGTGCCAGCAGCCAAGCGGGGGGAGGCACTGAAGCTTTCTTT
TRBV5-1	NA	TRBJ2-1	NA	CASIQAGGPYNEQFF	TGCGCCAGCATCCAAGCCGGGGGGCCTTACAATGAGCAGTTCTTC
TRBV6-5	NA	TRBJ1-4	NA	CASTLATNEKLFF	TGTGCCAGCACCCTTGCAACTAATGAAAAACTGTTTTTT
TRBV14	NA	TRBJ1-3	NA	CASSQGTRSGNTIYF	TGTGCCAGCAGCCAAGGGACACGCTCTGGAAACACCATATATTTT
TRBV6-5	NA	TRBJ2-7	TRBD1	CASSRGGVEQYF	TGTGCCAGCAGTAGAGGGGGCGTCGAGCAGTACTTC
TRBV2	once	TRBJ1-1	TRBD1	CASGPDRGTEAFF	TGTGCCAGCGGACCGGACAGGGGCACTGAAGCTTTCTTT
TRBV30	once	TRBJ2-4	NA	CAWSRSQTKNIQYF	TGTGCCTGGAGTCGATCACAGACCAAAAACATTCAGTACTTC
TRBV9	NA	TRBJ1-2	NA	CASSVGGLNYGYTF	TGTGCCAGCAGCGTTGGCGGGCTGAACTATGGCTACACCTTC
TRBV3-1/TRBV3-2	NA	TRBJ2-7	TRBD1	CASSQGTGGFYEQYF	TGTGCCAGCAGCCAAGGGACAGGGGGCTTCTACGAGCAGTACTTC
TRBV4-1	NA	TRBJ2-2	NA	CASSRRGGTTGELFF	TGCGCCAGCAGCCGAAGGGGCGGGACCACCGGGGAGCTGTTTTTT
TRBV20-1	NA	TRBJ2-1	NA	CSAREGREQFF	TGCAGTGCTAGAGAGGGCAGGGAGCAGTTCTTC
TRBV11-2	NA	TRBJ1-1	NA	CASSLQGRNTEAFF	TGTGCCAGCAGCTTACAGGGGCGGAACACTGAAGCTTTCTTT
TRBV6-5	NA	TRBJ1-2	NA	CASSYAGYPNYGYTF	TGTGCCAGCAGTTACGCAGGTTATCCTAACTATGGCTACACCTTC
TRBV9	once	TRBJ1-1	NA	CASSVALQGTEAFF	TGTGCCAGCAGCGTAGCCCTCCAGGGGACTGAAGCTTTCTTT
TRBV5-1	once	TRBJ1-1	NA	CASSQGGGWDTEAFF	TGCGCCAGCAGCCAGGGAGGAGGGTGGGACACTGAAGCTTTCTTT
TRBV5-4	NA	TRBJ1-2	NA	CASSLGAGLANYGYTF	TGTGCCAGCAGCTTGGGCGCGGGTTTAGCTAACTATGGCTACACCTTC
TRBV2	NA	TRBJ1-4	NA	CASSGAWEKLFF	TGTGCCAGCAGTGGGGCTTGGGAAAAACTGTTTTTT
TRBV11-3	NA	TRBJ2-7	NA	CASSLGSESYEQYF	TGTGCCAGCAGCTTAGGGAGTGAATCCTACGAGCAGTACTTC
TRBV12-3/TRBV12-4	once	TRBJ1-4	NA	CASSLLRGEKLFF	TGTGCCAGCAGCCTCCTTAGGGGAGAAAAACTGTTTTTT
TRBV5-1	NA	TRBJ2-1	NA	CASREGSNNEQFF	TGCGCCAGCAGAGAAGGTAGCAACAATGAGCAGTTCTTC
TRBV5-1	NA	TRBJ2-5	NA	CASSPGQRQTQYF	TGCGCCAGCAGCCCCGGACAGAGGCAGACCCAGTACTTC
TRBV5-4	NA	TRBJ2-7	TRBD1	CASSRDLGQAYEQYF	TGTGCCAGCAGCCGGGACCTTGGACAGGCCTACGAGCAGTACTTC
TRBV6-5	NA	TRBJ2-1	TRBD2	CATFSGGEQFF	TGTGCCACCTTCTCGGGGGGTGAGCAGTTCTTC
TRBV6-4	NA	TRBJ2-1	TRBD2	CASSKEGGPIRTLYNEQFF	TGTGCCAGCAGTAAGGAGGGAGGGCCGATCAGGACCCTATACAATGAGCAGTTCTTC
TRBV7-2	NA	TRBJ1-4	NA	CASSPRGGVNEKLFF	TGTGCCAGCAGCCCTAGAGGAGGGGTTAATGAAAAACTGTTTTTT
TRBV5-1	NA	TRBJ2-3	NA	CASTSGTDTQYF	TGCGCCAGCACCTCTGGCACAGATACGCAGTATTTT
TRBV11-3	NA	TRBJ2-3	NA	CASSSPLTDTQYF	TGTGCCAGCAGCTCCCCCCTCACAGATACGCAGTATTTT